This entry lists 15 T cell receptor beta chains sequenced from one sample in a study of blood T cell repertoires in COVID-19. TCRdb's copy holds only in-frame clones and misses some; the assay was immunoSEQ multiplex PCR. The sample has approximately 140,000 clones, about 82% seen once. The source material was peripheral blood. The receptors come from a woman aged 55-69 years with acute or convalescent COVID-19.

This chain links TRBV5-4 with TRBJ2-3; 14 nucleotides agree with TRBD2. The CDR3 runs to 20 residues. The germline gives CDR1 SGHNT, CDR2 YYREEE (reference sequence). V shed 4 bases and J 0 bases; nucleotides not matched to a gene: 13. CDR3 bases: TGTGCCAGCAGCGGTGGGACTAGCGGGGGCGCAGCCTCTAGCACAGATACGCAGTATTTT. The encoded protein is CASSGGTSGGAASSTDTQYF.

The count of this clone is one. The chain has TRBV18 and TRBJ2-7, with D uncertain. With 1 base removed from V and 0 bases from J, the gap between germline ends came to 13 bases. The CDR3 length is 16 residues. Per germline, CDR1 KGHSH and CDR2 LQKENI. The CDR3 DNA reads TGTGCCAGCTCACCACTGGCAGGCATGATCTCCTACGAGCAGTACTTC. Its protein is CASSPLAGMISYEQYF.

The chain has TRBV7-9 and TRBJ2-5; D might be TRBD1 (6 bases). The CDR3 runs 17 residues. V lost 4 bases to trimming and J lost 2 bases, with 20 bases between them. Per germline, CDR1 SEHNR and CDR2 FQNEAQ (reference sequence). The CDR3 loop is CASSSPRGQLRQETQYF. CDR3 coding DNA: TGTGCCAGCAGCTCCCCTCGAGGACAGTTAAGACAAGAGACCCAGTACTTC.

With respect to this clone: Because it lacks the conserved phenylalanine or tryptophan at the end, this CDR3 is likely a read error. No DNA is shown, since the ends of the CDR3 on it are uncertain; the CDR3 is the one TCRdb lists. The chain carries TRBV3-1 (or the pseudogene TRBV3-2) and TRBJ1-1. With termini counted, the CDR3 has 11 amino acids. Germline V gene data show CDR1 as LGHDT and CDR2 as YNNKEL (reference sequence). CDR3 residues: CASSQILSGGV.

This chain connects TRBV6-2 or TRBV6-3 to TRBJ2-7; tentatively, D is TRBD2 (7 bases). The germline CDR1 and CDR2 sequences are MNHEY and SVGEGT. This CDR3 has 13 residues. V was pared by 2 bases and J by 6 bases, with 11 bases between. CDR3 loop: CASSYGGALEQYF. CDR3 DNA sequence: TGTGCCAGCAGTTACGGGGGGGCGCTCGAGCAGTACTTC.

This chain joins TRBV7-2 and TRBJ1-1; no reliable D call. The CDR3 is 14 amino acids. V was cut by 1 base and J by 1 base, with 7 bases left in between. Germline CDR1 is SGHTA and CDR2 is FQGNSA. CDR3 region: CASSLDQQNTEAFF. The DNA of the CDR3 is TGTGCCAGCAGCTTAGATCAACAGAACACTGAAGCTTTCTTT.

J is TRBJ1-1 and V is TRBV6-2 or TRBV6-3; no reliable D call. The CDR3 totals 18 residues. Trimming pared 1 base from V and 4 bases from J, leaving 22 bases between. Germline V gene data show CDR1 as MNHEY and CDR2 as SVGEGT. This CDR3 reads CASSYLRPLTERSTEAFF. The CDR3, as DNA: TGTGCCAGCAGTTACTTGAGACCGTTGACGGAGCGTAGCACTGAAGCTTTCTTT.

V is TRBV5-1 and J is TRBJ2-5, with TRBD2 identical over 9 bases. CDR1 and CDR2 (germline): SGHRS, YFSETQ. This CDR3 contains 15 residues. Losses at the gene ends were 3 bases for V and 3 bases for J; bases not matched to a gene: 6. CDR3 sequence reads: CASSSGASGEETQYF. The CDR3 DNA follows: TGCGCCAGCAGCTCCGGCGCTAGCGGGGAAGAGACCCAGTACTTC.

The rearrangement joins TRBV19 to TRBJ1-4, with 9 bases lining up with TRBD1. The CDR3 has 16 residues. The V and J ends lost 6 bases and 3 bases, in that order; junction bases with no gene match: 8. Germline V gene data show CDR1 as LNHDA and CDR2 as SQIVND (reference sequence). CDR3 sequence reads: CASSLGTGRANEKLFF. In DNA form, the CDR3 reads TGTGCCAGTAGCCTCGGGACAGGGAGGGCTAATGAAAAACTGTTTTTT. The entire variable domain, with the rest obtained from reference TRBV19 and TRBJ1-4, is as follows: DGGITQSPKYLFRKEGQNVTLSCEQNLNHDAMYWYRQDPGQGLRLIYYSQIVNDFQKGDIAEGYSVSREKKESFPLTVTSAQKNPTAFYLCASSLGTGRANEKLFFGSGTQLSVL.

The rearrangement joins TRBV5-1 to TRBJ2-5, with D unclear. V lost 4 bases and J lost 0, with 4 bases in between. Germline values: CDR1 SGHRS, CDR2 YFSETQ. CDR3 length equals 12 residues. DNA for the CDR3: TGCGCCAGCAGCGACTACCAAGAGACCCAGTACTTC. Residues: CASSDYQETQYF.

This clone was observed a single time. The chain combines TRBV30 with TRBJ1-2; TRBD1 matches at 7 bases. The CDR3 sequence is 16 residues long. The V segment lost 6 bases and the J segment 0 bases; nucleotides outside the gene matches: 13. CDR1 and CDR2 from the germline V gene are GTSNPN and SVGIG (reference sequence). As DNA, the CDR3 is TGTGCCTGCCGAAGGACTCGGGACAGAGCTAACTATGGCTACACCTTC. This encodes CACRRTRDRANYGYTF.

J is TRBJ2-7 and V is TRBV7-2; D is undetermined. Trimming stripped 3 bases from V and 4 bases from J, with 4 bases between. CDR1 and CDR2 (germline): SGHTA, FQGNSA. This CDR3 is built from 11 residues. The DNA for the CDR3 is TGTGCCAGCAGCTTCAGTTACGAGCAGTACTTC. It is translated as CASSFSYEQYF.

The chain carries TRBV7-2 and TRBJ1-5, with 7 bases matching TRBD1. The V gene end was trimmed by 5 bases and the J gene end by 7 bases; junction bases not matched to a gene: 11. The length of the CDR3 is 15 residues. Looked up from germline, CDR1 is SGHTA and CDR2 is FQGNSA. In DNA form, the CDR3 reads TGTGCCAGCAGCCAAGCCGGACAGGCGCAACAGCCCCAGCATTTT. This sequence encodes CASSQAGQAQQPQHF.

This sequence joins TRBV6-1 and TRBJ2-2; 10 bases agree with TRBD2. In germline, CDR1 is MNHNS, CDR2 SASEGT. This CDR3 is 18 amino acids long. The junction had 10 bases not matched to a gene; V was cut back by 0 bases and J by 6 bases. The chain's CDR3 is CASSEAIAGGSHPGELFF. The CDR3 nucleotides read TGTGCCAGCAGTGAAGCCATAGCGGGGGGCTCACACCCCGGGGAGCTGTTTTTT.

This clone was observed a handful of times. This chain joins TRBV4-1 and TRBJ2-7; 10 bases line up with TRBD1. Germline V CDR1 and CDR2: MGHRA, YSYEKL. CDR3 size: 17 residues. V lost 0 bases, J lost 3 bases, and 8 bases stayed unmatched. The chain's CDR3 is CASSQEGVGTGVYEQYF. CDR3 coding DNA: TGCGCCAGCAGCCAAGAGGGGGTCGGGACAGGGGTCTACGAGCAGTACTTC.